The T cell receptor (beta chain) under discussion was sequenced for a study of cytomegalovirus exposure and HLA in healthy donors. From germline, CDR1 is LNHDA and CDR2 SQIVND (reference sequence). V trimming: 9 bases; J trimming: 0 bases; junction bases outside the gene matches: 1. This CDR3 region has 13 residues. This clone is medium-sized (0.01 to 0.1%). Some clones are missing from TCRdb's copy, which holds only in-frame ones; the method was immunoSEQ multiplex PCR. Among more than 250,000 clones listed, roughly 89% were seen once. The material sequenced was PBMCs. The chain recombines TRBV19 with TRBJ2-7, with 11 bases lining up with TRBD2. This receptor was identified in a woman aged 18-29 years in good health and CMV-seronegative. The CDR3: CASGLAGSYEQYF. Here the CDR3 DNA reads TGTGCCAGCGGACTAGCGGGCTCCTACGAGCAGTACTTC.